Detailed here is one T cell receptor beta chain. What it binds is unknown. Other DNA sequences in this sample translate to the same CDR3. These data originate in a study of tumor-infiltrating lymphocytes in localized non-small cell lung cancer. At the level of the study: From each patient, both tumor and uninvolved lung, non-adjacent to tumor, were sampled.

This CDR3 has 14 residues. Germline-derived CDR1 and CDR2 are SGHTA and FQGNSA. V lost 1 base, J lost 2 bases, and 8 bases lay in between. Assay: immunoSEQ multiplex PCR; the TCRdb copy retains only in-frame clones and omits some. Of about 21,000 clones listed, nearly 80% are singletons. Notes on the study in general: Immunotypes IM1 and IM2 had similar TCR-derived T-cell fractions. Only some patients had TCR sequencing, depending on available tissue.

Source material: lung tumor tissue. The V and J genes are TRBV7-2 and TRBJ1-2; D uncertain. The sequence came from a human donor with non-small cell lung cancer. For the CDR3, the DNA is TGTGCCAGCAGCTTAGGTGTGGGCAACTATGGCTACACCTTC. It codes for CASSLGVGNYGYTF.